These 9 T cell receptor beta chains share one sample of origin, sequenced in a study of cytomegalovirus exposure and HLA in healthy donors. The PCR contained 60 Vbeta and 13 Jbeta primers. The data were produced by immunoSEQ multiplex PCR, yet TCRdb's version contains in-frame clones alone and is incomplete. The sample lists 170,000 or so clones; 60% to 80% were seen once. Sequenced material: PBMCs. These receptors originate from a woman in her 30s in good health and CMV-seronegative.

V and J are TRBV5-8 and TRBJ2-5; D ambiguous. Germline V gives CDR1 SGHTS, CDR2 YDEGEE. The germline V and J ends were trimmed by 7 bases and 4 bases, with 17 bases remaining between them. CDR3 length equals 14 residues. As DNA, the CDR3 is TGTGCCAGCTCCCCCGTTGAGGTAGGAGAGACCCAGTACTTC. Encoded protein: CASSPVEVGETQYF.

Concerning this clone itself: At the DNA level, this CDR3 is encoded by other sequences in the same sample as well. V and J are TRBV27 and TRBJ2-1; the D gene is possibly TRBD2 (5 bases). The CDR3 length is 12 residues. With 1 base removed from V and 8 bases from J, the gap between germline ends came to 6 bases. The germline CDR1 and CDR2 sequences are MNHEY and SMNVEV (reference sequence). The CDR3 region is CASSLLGDEQFF. CDR3 DNA sequence: TGTGCCAGCAGTTTATTGGGAGATGAGCAGTTCTTC.

The genes are TRBV5-1 and TRBJ1-1; D is ambiguous. Germline-derived CDR1 and CDR2 are SGHRS and YFSETQ. The V gene lost 0 bases and the J gene lost 5 bases, with 8 bases spanning the gap. The CDR3 covers 13 residues. The DNA of the CDR3 is TGCGCCAGCAGCTTGGGGCTGGAGACTGAAGCTTTCTTT. This codes for CASSLGLETEAFF.

The chain carries TRBV5-1 and TRBJ2-3; 10 nucleotides line up with TRBD2. The CDR3 extends over 16 amino acids. The V gene end was trimmed by 4 bases and the J gene end by 4 bases; junction bases not matched to a gene: 9. Germline CDR1 and CDR2: SGHRS and YFSETQ. CDR3 loop: CASSASERGGSDTQYF. The CDR3 DNA reads TGCGCCAGCAGCGCCTCGGAGCGGGGGGGCTCAGATACGCAGTATTTT.

The chain couples TRBV18 to TRBJ2-7; D perhaps matches TRBD2 (5 bases). The CDR3 runs to 13 residues. CDR1 and CDR2 from the germline V gene are KGHSH and LQKENI. Trimming left V 3 bases short and J 2 bases short, with 8 bases between. As DNA, the CDR3 is TGTGCCAGCTCACCGCGGGCCCCCTACGAGCAGTACTTC. Its translation is CASSPRAPYEQYF.

This clone showed up just a few times. The rearrangement links TRBV25-1 to TRBJ1-2, with D uncertain. The CDR3 is 12 residues long. Germline-derived CDR1 and CDR2 are MGHDK and SYGVNS. The V end lost 1 base, the J end lost 8 bases, and 8 bases lay between the germline ends. CDR3 loop: CASSESARGYTF. CDR3 sequence (DNA): TGTGCCAGCAGTGAATCGGCGCGGGGCTACACCTTC.

V gene TRBV9 combines with J gene TRBJ2-3; D not certain. V lost 0 bases, J lost 5 bases, and 10 bases lay in between. CDR1 and CDR2 from the germline V gene are SGDLS and YYNGEE. The CDR3 has 14 residues. The CDR3 is CASSVDHSGDTQYF. As DNA, the CDR3 is TGTGCCAGCAGCGTAGATCACAGTGGAGATACGCAGTATTTT. The full variable domain, in which reference TRBV9 and TRBJ2-3 provide the parts outside the CDR3, is DSGVTQTPKHLITATGQRVTLRCSPRSGDLSVYWYQQSLDQGLQFLIQYYNGEERAKGNILERFSAQQFPDLHSELNLSSLELGDSALYFCASSVDHSGDTQYFGPGTRLTVL.

The table lists this clone with a count of one. This rearrangement joins TRBV11-2 to TRBJ1-2; tentatively, D is TRBD1 (6 bases). V lost 0 bases to trimming and J lost 8 bases, with 10 bases between them. This CDR3 has 13 amino acids. Germline lookup yields CDR1 SGHAT and CDR2 FQNNGV. The CDR3 region has the DNA TGTGCCAGCAGCTTAGAGGGGGCGAACGGCTACACCTTC. It translates to CASSLEGANGYTF.

The chain couples TRBV30 to TRBJ1-2, with 7 nucleotides matching TRBD1. From germline, CDR1 is GTSNPN and CDR2 SVGIG (reference sequence). The CDR3 length is 13 residues. With 3 bases clipped from V and 4 bases from J, the junction kept 5 bases outside the gene matches. CDR3 region: CAWRDRHPYGYTF. CDR3 DNA sequence: TGTGCCTGGAGGGACAGGCATCCCTATGGCTACACCTTC.